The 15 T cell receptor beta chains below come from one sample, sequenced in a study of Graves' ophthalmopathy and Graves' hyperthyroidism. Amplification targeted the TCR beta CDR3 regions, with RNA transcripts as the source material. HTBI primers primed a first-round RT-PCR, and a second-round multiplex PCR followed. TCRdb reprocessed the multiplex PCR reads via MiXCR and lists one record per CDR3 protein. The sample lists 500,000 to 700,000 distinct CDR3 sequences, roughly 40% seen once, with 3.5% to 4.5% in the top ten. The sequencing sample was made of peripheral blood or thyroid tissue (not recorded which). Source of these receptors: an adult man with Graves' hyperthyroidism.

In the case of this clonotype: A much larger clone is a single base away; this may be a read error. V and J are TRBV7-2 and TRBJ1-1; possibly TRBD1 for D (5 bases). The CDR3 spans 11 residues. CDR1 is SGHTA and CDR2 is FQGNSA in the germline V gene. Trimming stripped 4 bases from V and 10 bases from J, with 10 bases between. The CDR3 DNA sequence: TGTGCCAGCAGCTCAGGGCTAGGAGCTTTCTTT. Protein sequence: CASSSGLGAFF.

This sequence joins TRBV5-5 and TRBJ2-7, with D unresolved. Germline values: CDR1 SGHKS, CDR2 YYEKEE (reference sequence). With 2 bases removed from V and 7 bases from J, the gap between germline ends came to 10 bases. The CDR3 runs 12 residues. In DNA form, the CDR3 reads TGTGCCAGCAGCTTCGGAGTCAATGAGCAGTACTTC. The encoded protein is CASSFGVNEQYF.

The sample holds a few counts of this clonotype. For the CDR3, the DNA is TGTGCCAGCAGTTACTCGGGACAGGGAGATGGCTACACCTTC. This encodes CASSYSGQGDGYTF. This chain uses TRBV6-5 with TRBJ1-2; 9 bases match TRBD1. This CDR3 is built from 14 residues. Per germline, CDR1 MNHEY and CDR2 SVGAGI. J gave up 6 bases and V 0 bases, and 2 bases lay outside the gene matches.

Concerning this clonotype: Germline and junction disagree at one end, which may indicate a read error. CDR3 nucleotide sequence: TGTGCCAGCAGCTTAAACCCCGGAACAGGACTCTATGGCTACGCCTTC. Its translation is CASSLNPGTGLYGYAF. The V and J genes are TRBV7-6 and TRBJ1-2; D perhaps matches TRBD1 (5 bases). Germline V lookup: CDR1 SGHVS, CDR2 FNYEAQ. This CDR3 has 16 residues.

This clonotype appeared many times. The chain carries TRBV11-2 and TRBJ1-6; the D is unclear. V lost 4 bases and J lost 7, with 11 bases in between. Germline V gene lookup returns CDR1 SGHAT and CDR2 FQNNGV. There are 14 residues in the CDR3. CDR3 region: CASSSLVGNSPLHF. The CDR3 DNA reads TGTGCCAGCAGCTCACTGGTGGGGAATTCACCCCTCCACTTT.

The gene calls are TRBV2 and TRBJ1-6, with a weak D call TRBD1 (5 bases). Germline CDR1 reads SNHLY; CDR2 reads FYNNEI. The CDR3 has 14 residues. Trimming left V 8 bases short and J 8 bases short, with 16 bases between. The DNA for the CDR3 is TGTGCCAGCCTCTTCAGGGAAACCGATTCACCCCTCCACTTT. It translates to CASLFRETDSPLHF.

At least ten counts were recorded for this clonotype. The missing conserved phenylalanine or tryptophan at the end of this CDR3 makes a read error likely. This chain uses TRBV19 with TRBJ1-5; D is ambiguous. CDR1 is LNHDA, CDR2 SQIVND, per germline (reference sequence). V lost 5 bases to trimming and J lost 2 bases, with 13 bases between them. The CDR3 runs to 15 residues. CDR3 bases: TGTGCCAGTAGTGGCAGTTCCCTGGGCAATCAGCCCCAGCATTCT. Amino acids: CASSGSSLGNQPQHS.

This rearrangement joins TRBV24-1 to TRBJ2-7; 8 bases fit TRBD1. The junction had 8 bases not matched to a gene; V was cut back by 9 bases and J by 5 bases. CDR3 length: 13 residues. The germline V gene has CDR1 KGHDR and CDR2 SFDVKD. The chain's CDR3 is CATGQGNLDEQYF. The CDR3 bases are TGTGCCACCGGACAGGGTAATCTCGACGAGCAGTACTTC.

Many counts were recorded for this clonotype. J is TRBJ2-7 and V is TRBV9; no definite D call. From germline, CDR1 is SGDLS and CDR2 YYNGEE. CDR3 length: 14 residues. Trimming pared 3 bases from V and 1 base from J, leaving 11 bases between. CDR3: CASSGGGGSYEQYF. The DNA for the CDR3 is TGTGCCAGCAGCGGGGGTGGTGGGTCCTACGAGCAGTACTTC.

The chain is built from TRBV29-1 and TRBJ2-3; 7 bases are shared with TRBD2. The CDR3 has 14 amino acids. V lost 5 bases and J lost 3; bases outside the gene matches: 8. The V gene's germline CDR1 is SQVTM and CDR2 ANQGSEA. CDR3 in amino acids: CSVKAGVQTDTQYF. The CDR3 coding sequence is TGCAGCGTTAAGGCGGGAGTTCAGACAGATACGCAGTATTTT.

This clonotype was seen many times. The CDR3 DNA is TGCAGCGTTGAAGACCCCGGACAGGGCCGTGGCTACACCTTC. Its protein is CSVEDPGQGRGYTF. The rearrangement uses TRBV29-1 and TRBJ1-2, with 8 bases identical to TRBD1. The germline V gene encodes CDR1 SQVTM and CDR2 ANQGSEA. This CDR3 has 14 residues. Unmatched junction bases numbered 7, after V lost 0 bases and J lost 7 bases.

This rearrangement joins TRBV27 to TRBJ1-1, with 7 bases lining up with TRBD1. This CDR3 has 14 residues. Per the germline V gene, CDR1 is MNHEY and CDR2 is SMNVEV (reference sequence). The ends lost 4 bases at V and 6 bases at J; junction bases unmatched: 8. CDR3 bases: TGTGCCAGCAGTTCGACAGGGCTGGGGGCTGAAGCTTTCTTT. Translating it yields CASSSTGLGAEAFF.

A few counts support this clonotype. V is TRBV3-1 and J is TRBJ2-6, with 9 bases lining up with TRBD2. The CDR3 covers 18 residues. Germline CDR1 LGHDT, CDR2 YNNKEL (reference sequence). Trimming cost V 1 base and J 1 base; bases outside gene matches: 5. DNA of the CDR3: TGTGCCAGCAGCCAAGGCCCAGCGGGGGGTTCTGGGGCCAACGTCCTGACTTTC. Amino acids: CASSQGPAGGSGANVLTF. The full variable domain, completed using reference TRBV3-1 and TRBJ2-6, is DTAVSQTPKYLVTQMGNDKSIKCEQNLGHDTMYWYKQDSKKFLKIMFSYNNKELIINETVPNRFSPKSPDKAHLNLHINSLELGDSAVYFCASSQGPAGGSGANVLTFGAGSRLTVL.

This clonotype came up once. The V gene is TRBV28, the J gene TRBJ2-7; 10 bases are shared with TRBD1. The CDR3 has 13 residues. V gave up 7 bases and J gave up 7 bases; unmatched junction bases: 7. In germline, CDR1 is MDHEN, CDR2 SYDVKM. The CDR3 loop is CASTDRGSEEQYF. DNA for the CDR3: TGTGCCAGCACGGACAGGGGGTCTGAAGAGCAGTACTTC.

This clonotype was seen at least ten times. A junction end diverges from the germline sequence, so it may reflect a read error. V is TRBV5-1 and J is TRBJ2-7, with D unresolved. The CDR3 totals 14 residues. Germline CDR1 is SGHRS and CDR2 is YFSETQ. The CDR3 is CASSLVAGSYEQYF. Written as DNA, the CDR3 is TGTGCCAGCAGCTTGGTAGCAGGATCCTACGAGCAGTACTTC.